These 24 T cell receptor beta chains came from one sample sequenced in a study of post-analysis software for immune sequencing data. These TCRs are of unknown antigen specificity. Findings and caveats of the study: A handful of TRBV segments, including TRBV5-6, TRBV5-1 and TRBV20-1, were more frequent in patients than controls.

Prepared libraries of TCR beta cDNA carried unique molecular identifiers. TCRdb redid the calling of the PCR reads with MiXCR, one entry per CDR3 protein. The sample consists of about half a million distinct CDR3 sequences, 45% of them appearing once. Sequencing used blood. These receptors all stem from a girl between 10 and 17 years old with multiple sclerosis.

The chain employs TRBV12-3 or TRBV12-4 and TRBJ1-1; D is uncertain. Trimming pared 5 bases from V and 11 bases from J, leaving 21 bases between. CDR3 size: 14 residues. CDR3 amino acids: CASSTRDHQEEAFF. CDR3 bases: TGTGCCAGCAGTACCCGGGATCACCAAGAGGAGGCTTTCTTT.

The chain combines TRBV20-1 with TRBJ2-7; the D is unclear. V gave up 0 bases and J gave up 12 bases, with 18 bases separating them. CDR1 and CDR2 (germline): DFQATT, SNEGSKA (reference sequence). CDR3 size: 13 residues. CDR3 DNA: TGCAGTGCTAGAGATCCTTTGGCTATGCTTCGGTACTTC. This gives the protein CSARDPLAMLRYF.

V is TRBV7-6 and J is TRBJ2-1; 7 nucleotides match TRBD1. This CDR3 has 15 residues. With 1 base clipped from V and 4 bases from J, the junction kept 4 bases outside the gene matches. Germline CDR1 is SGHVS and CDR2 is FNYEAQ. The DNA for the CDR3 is TGTGCCAGCAGCTTAGGAGGGGGCGTATACAATGAGCAGTTCTTC. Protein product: CASSLGGGVYNEQFF.

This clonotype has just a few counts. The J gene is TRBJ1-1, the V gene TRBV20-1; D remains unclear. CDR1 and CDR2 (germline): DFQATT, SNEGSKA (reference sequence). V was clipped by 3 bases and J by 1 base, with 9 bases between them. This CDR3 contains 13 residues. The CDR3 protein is CSARDQPNTEAFF. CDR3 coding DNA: TGCAGTGCTAGGGACCAGCCGAACACTGAAGCTTTCTTT.

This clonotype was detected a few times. The CDR3 nucleotides read TGTGCCAGCAGCCACCGAGTTGGCACCGGGGAGCTGTTTTTT. This codes for CASSHRVGTGELFF. The rearrangement uses TRBV7-8 and TRBJ2-2; D is undetermined. CDR1 and CDR2 from the germline V gene are SGHVS and FQNEAQ. V was trimmed by 5 bases and J by 4 bases, leaving 11 bases between them. This CDR3 has 14 residues.

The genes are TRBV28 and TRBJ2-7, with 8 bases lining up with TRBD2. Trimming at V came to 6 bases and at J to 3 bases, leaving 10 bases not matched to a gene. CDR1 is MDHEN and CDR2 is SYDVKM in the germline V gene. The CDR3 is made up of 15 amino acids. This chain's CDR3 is CASSPGGGGHYEQYF. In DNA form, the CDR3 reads TGTGCCAGCAGCCCCGGGGGCGGGGGGCACTACGAGCAGTACTTC.

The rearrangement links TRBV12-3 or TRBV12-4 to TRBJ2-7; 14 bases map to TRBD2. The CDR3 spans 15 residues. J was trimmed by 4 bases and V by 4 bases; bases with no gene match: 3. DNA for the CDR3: TGTGCCAGCAGTTCGACTAGCGGGAGGGCGTACGAGCAGTACTTC. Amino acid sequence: CASSSTSGRAYEQYF.

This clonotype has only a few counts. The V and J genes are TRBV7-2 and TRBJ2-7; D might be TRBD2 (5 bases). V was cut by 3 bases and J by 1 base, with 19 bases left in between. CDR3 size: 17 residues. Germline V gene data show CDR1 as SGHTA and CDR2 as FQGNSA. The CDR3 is CASSFLMGEPESYEQYF. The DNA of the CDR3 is TGTGCCAGCAGCTTTCTGATGGGAGAGCCTGAATCCTACGAGCAGTACTTC.

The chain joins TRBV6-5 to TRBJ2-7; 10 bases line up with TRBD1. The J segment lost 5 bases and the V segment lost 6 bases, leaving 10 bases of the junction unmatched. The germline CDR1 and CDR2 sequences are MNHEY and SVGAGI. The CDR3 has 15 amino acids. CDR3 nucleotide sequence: TGTGCCAGCAGACATGGACAGGGGGGTTTCGACGAGCAGTACTTC. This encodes CASRHGQGGFDEQYF.

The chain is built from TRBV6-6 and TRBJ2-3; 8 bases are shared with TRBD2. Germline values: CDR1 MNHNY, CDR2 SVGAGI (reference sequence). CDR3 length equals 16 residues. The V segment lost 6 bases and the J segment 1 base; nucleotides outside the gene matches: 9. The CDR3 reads CASSHSTSGRTDTQYF. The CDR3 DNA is TGTGCCAGCAGCCATAGTACTAGCGGACGCACAGATACGCAGTATTTT.

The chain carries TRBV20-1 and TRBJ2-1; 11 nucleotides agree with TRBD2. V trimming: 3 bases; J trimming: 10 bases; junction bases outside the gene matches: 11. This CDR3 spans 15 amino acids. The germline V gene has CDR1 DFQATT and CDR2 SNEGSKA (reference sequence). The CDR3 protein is CSARALAGDRGEQFF. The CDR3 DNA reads TGCAGTGCTAGGGCACTAGCGGGAGATCGAGGAGAGCAGTTCTTC.

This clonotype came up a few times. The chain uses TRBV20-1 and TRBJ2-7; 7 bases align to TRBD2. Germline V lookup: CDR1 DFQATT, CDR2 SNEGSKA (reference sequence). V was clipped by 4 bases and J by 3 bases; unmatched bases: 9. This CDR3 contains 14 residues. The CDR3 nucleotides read TGCAGTGCTACCGGGACTACAACCTTCTACGAGCAGTACTTC. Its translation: CSATGTTTFYEQYF.

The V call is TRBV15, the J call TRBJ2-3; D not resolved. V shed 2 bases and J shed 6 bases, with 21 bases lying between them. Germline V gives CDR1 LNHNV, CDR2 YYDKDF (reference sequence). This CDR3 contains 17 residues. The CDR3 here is CATSRLSSQANADTQYF. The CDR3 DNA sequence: TGTGCCACCAGCAGACTATCCTCCCAGGCAAACGCGGATACGCAGTATTTT.

This CDR3 reads CASSLRFPEGNSPLHF. The CDR3 nucleotides read TGTGCCAGCAGCTTACGGTTTCCAGAAGGAAATTCACCCCTCCACTTT. V and J are TRBV7-2 and TRBJ1-6; D gene unclear. V lost 2 bases and J lost 7, with 15 bases in between. The germline V gene encodes CDR1 SGHTA and CDR2 FQGNSA. The CDR3 loop spans 16 amino acids.

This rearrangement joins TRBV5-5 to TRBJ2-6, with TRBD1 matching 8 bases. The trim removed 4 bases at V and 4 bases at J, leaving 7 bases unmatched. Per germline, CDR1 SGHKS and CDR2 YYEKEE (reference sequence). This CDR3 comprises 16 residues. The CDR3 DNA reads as TGTGCCAGCAGCGCTTGGACAGGGAACGGGGCCAACGTCCTGACTTTC. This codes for CASSAWTGNGANVLTF. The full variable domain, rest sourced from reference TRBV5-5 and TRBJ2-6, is DAGVTQSPTHLIKTRGQQVTLRCSPISGHKSVSWYQQVLGQGPQFIFQYYEKEERGRGNFPDRFSARQFPNYSSELNVNALLLGDSALYLCASSAWTGNGANVLTFGAGSRLTVL.

CDR3 loop: CASSQLAGEETQYF. The CDR3 region has the DNA TGTGCCAGCAGTCAACTAGCGGGAGAAGAGACCCAGTACTTC. This rearrangement joins TRBV14 to TRBJ2-5, with TRBD2 identical over 11 bases. Germline-derived CDR1 and CDR2 are SGHDN and FVKESK. Trimming cost V 6 bases and J 3 bases; bases outside gene matches: 3. The CDR3 sequence is 14 residues long.

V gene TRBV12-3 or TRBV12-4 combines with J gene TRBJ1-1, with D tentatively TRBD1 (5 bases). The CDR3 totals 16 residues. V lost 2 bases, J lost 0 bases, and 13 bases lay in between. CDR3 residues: CASSLPEGPMNTEAFF. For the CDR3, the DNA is TGTGCCAGCAGTTTACCTGAGGGACCGATGAACACTGAAGCTTTCTTT.

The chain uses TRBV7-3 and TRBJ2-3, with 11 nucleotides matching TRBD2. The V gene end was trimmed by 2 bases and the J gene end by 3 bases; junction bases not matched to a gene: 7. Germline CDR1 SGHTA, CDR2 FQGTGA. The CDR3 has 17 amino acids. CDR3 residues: CASSLGGLAGGTDTQYF. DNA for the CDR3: TGTGCCAGCAGCTTAGGAGGCCTAGCGGGAGGAACAGATACGCAGTATTTT.

CDR3 nucleotide sequence: TGCAGTGCTAGAGGTGGACAGGGGAAGTACGAGCAGTACTTC. Translation: CSARGGQGKYEQYF. This chain uses TRBV20-1 with TRBJ2-7, with TRBD1 matching over 9 bases. The CDR3 is 14 amino acids. V was pared by 1 base and J by 4 bases, with 5 bases of the junction left unmatched. Germline V lookup: CDR1 DFQATT, CDR2 SNEGSKA (reference sequence).

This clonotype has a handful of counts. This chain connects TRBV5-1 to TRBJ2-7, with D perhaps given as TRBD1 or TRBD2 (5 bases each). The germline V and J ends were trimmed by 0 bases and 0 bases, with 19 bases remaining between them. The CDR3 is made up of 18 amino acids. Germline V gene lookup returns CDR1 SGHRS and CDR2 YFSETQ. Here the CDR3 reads CASSLGPSGDLFSYEQYF. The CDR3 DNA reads TGCGCCAGCAGCTTGGGGCCCTCTGGGGACCTTTTCTCCTACGAGCAGTACTTC.

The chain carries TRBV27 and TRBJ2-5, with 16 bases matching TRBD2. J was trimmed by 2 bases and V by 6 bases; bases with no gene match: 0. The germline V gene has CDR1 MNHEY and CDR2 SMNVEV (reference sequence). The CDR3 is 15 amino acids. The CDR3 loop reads CASRGLAGGQETQYF. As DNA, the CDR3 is TGTGCCAGCAGGGGACTAGCGGGAGGGCAAGAGACCCAGTACTTC.

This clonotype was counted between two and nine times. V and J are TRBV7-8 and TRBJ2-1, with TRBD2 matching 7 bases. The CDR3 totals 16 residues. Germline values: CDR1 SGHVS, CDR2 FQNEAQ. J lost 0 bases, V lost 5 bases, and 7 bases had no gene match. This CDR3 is CASSHMSGNSYNEQFF. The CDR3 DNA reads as TGTGCCAGCAGCCACATGAGCGGGAACTCCTACAATGAGCAGTTCTTC.

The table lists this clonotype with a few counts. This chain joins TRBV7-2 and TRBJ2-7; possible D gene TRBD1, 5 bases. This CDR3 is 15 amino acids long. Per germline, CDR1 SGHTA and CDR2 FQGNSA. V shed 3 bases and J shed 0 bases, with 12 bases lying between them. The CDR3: CASSLSTGISYEQYF. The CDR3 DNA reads TGTGCCAGCAGCTTGAGTACAGGAATCTCCTACGAGCAGTACTTC.

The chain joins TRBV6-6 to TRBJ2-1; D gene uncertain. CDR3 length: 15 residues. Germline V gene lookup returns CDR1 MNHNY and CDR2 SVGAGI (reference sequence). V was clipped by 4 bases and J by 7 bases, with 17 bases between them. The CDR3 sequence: CASSLVELFGNEQFF. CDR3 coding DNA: TGTGCCAGCAGTTTGGTCGAACTGTTTGGGAATGAGCAGTTCTTC.